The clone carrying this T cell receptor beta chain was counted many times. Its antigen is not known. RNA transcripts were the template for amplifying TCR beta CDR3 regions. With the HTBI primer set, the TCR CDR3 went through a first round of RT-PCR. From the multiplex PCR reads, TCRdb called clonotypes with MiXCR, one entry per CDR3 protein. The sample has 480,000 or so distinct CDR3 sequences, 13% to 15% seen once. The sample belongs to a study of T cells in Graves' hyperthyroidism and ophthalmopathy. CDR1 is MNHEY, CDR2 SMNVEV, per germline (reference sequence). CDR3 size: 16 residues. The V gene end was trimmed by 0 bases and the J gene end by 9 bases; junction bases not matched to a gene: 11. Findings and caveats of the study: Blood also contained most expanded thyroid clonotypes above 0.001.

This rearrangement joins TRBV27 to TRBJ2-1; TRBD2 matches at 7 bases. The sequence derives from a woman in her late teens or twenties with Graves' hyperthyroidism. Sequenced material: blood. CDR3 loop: CASSLSSWGRASEQFF. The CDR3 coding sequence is TGTGCCAGCAGTTTATCCAGCTGGGGGAGGGCCTCTGAGCAGTTCTTC.